These 24 T cell receptor beta chains share one sample of origin, sequenced in a study of blood T cell repertoires in COVID-19. Generated by immunoSEQ multiplex PCR, the TCRdb table keeps only in-frame clones and is missing some. The sample consists of about 170,000 clones, about 88% of them appearing once. Specimen: peripheral blood. The receptors come from a man aged 50-59 years who had recovered from COVID-19.

The chain combines TRBV18 with TRBJ2-3, with D tentatively TRBD2 (6 bases). This CDR3 comprises 16 residues. Germline CDR1 reads KGHSH; CDR2 reads LQKENI. Trimming took 1 base from V and 2 from J, leaving 13 bases between them. CDR3 nucleotide sequence: TGTGCCAGCTCACCACGGTTACGGGAGACCACAGATACGCAGTATTTT. This gives the protein CASSPRLRETTDTQYF. Looking up the rest from reference TRBV18 and TRBJ2-3 gives the full variable domain: NAGVMQNPRHLVRRRGQEARLRCSPMKGHSHVYWYRQLPEEGLKFMVYLQKENIIDESGMPKERFSAEFPKEGPSILRIQQVVRGDSAAYFCASSPRLRETTDTQYFGPGTRLTVL.

The genes are TRBV7-2 and TRBJ2-4, with 16 bases that match TRBD2. The CDR3 length is 19 residues. Germline CDR1 reads SGHTA; CDR2 reads FQGNSA. V dropped 0 bases and J dropped 6; count of bases not matched to a gene: 8. The CDR3 DNA reads as TGTGCCAGCAGCTTAGCCCGGGGGACTAGCGGGAGGGGGCGAAACATTCAGTACTTC. Translated: CASSLARGTSGRGRNIQYF.

The CDR3 nucleotides are TGTGCCAGCAGTGGGGGCACCTTTGCGGAGCAGTTCTTC. The encoded protein is CASSGGTFAEQFF. The V gene is TRBV2, the J gene TRBJ2-1, with a tentative D call TRBD1 (5 bases). CDR1 and CDR2 (germline): SNHLY, FYNNEI. The CDR3 has 13 residues. Trimming stripped 4 bases from V and 10 bases from J, with 14 bases between.

CDR3 in DNA: TGTGCCAGCACCCACGCTGCGGGACGCCTGAACACTGAAGCTTTCTTT. This sequence encodes CASTHAAGRLNTEAFF. The rearrangement links TRBV27 to TRBJ1-1; possibly TRBD1 for D (5 bases). The germline V gene encodes CDR1 MNHEY and CDR2 SMNVEV (reference sequence). This CDR3 has 16 amino acids. V shed 7 bases and J shed 0 bases, with 18 bases lying between them.

V gene TRBV28 combines with J gene TRBJ2-1; 9 positions match TRBD1. There are 15 residues in the CDR3. J gave up 10 bases and V 6 bases, and 13 bases lay outside the gene matches. Germline CDR1 reads MDHEN; CDR2 reads SYDVKM. The DNA of the CDR3 is TGTGCCAGCAGGACATCCGGGACAGGGTTCCAGGAGCAGTTCTTC. Translation: CASRTSGTGFQEQFF. Using reference TRBV28 and TRBJ2-1 for the parts outside the CDR3, the full variable domain is DVKVTQSSRYLVKRTGEKVFLECVQDMDHENMFWYRQDPGLGLRLIYFSYDVKMKEKGDIPEGYSVSREKKERFSLILESASTNQTSMYLCASRTSGTGFQEQFFGPGTRLTVL.

The chain joins TRBV2 to TRBJ1-1, with a tentative D call TRBD1 (6 bases). CDR3 length equals 14 residues. The germline CDR1 and CDR2 sequences are SNHLY and FYNNEI. The ends were cut back, 3 bases at V and 3 bases at J, with 11 bases in the middle. CDR3 amino acids: CASSEETGHTEAFF. The DNA for the CDR3 is TGTGCCAGCAGTGAGGAAACAGGGCACACTGAAGCTTTCTTT.

The gene calls are TRBV3-1 (or the pseudogene TRBV3-2) and TRBJ2-7, with D tentatively TRBD2 (5 bases). The germline gives CDR1 LGHDT, CDR2 YNNKEL (reference sequence). The CDR3 spans 16 residues. V was pared by 1 base and J by 0 bases, with 13 bases between. The CDR3 nucleotides are TGTGCCAGCAGCCAAGCCCCTACTAGGGTCTCCTACGAGCAGTACTTC. Its protein is CASSQAPTRVSYEQYF.

This chain connects TRBV11-1 to TRBJ2-1, with a weak D call TRBD2 (5 bases). Trimming cost V 2 bases and J 7 bases, with 9 bases left between them. The CDR3 has 13 amino acids. CDR1 is SGHAT and CDR2 is FQDESV in the germline V gene (reference sequence). The CDR3 region has the DNA TGTGCCAGCAGCTTACTGCGGGTAAATGAGCAGTTCTTC. It translates to CASSLLRVNEQFF.

The chain links TRBV14 to TRBJ1-2, with D maybe TRBD1 (6 bases). V was shortened by 6 bases and J by 8 bases, with 19 bases between the two germline ends. Germline CDR1 reads SGHDN; CDR2 reads FVKESK. The CDR3 sequence is 14 residues long. DNA for the CDR3: TGTGCCAGCAGTGTCCTAGGGGGATTGGGCGGCTACACCTTC. It yields the protein CASSVLGGLGGYTF.

This chain joins TRBV6-2 or TRBV6-3 and TRBJ2-3, with D perhaps matching TRBD2 (5 bases). The CDR3 spans 13 residues. The V end was cut by 5 bases, the J end by 6 bases, with 12 bases between. The germline CDR1 and CDR2 sequences are MNHEY and SVGEGT. CDR3 sequence: CASSGASWDTQYF. In DNA, the CDR3 is TGTGCCAGCAGTGGTGCTAGCTGGGATACGCAGTATTTT.

The chain joins TRBV27 to TRBJ2-1; 10 nucleotides align to TRBD2. Germline CDR1 reads MNHEY; CDR2 reads SMNVEV (reference sequence). This CDR3 spans 15 amino acids. Trimming cost V 6 bases and J 7 bases; bases outside gene matches: 9. CDR3 coding DNA: TGTGCCAGCAGCCTATCTAGCGGGAGTATAAATGAGCAGTTCTTC. Amino acid sequence: CASSLSSGSINEQFF.

The CDR3 here is CASTDGLAGGSYEQYF. In DNA, the CDR3 is TGTGCCAGCACAGACGGACTAGCGGGGGGCTCCTACGAGCAGTACTTC. V usage is TRBV28 and J usage is TRBJ2-7; 14 nucleotides align to TRBD2. Trimming took 7 bases from V and 0 from J; bases not matched to a gene: 5. The CDR3 has 16 amino acids. The V gene's germline CDR1 is MDHEN and CDR2 SYDVKM.

V is TRBV4-3 and J is TRBJ2-6; 7 bases fit TRBD1. V shed 6 bases, J shed 0 bases, and the junction held 11 bases outside the gene matches. The CDR3 extends over 18 amino acids. CDR1 is LGHNA and CDR2 is YSLEER in the germline V gene. As DNA, the CDR3 is TGCGCCAGCAGTCCTGATATACAGGGGCTCTCTGGGGCCAACGTCCTGACTTTC. Its protein is CASSPDIQGLSGANVLTF.

This clone was counted between two and nine times. The chain combines TRBV20-1 with TRBJ1-1, with a tentative D call TRBD1 (5 bases). This CDR3 is 11 amino acids long. Trimming shortened V by 6 bases and J by 7 bases, and 12 bases separated the two germline ends. The germline V gene encodes CDR1 DFQATT and CDR2 SNEGSKA (reference sequence). The CDR3 loop is CSASGGGEAFF. DNA for the CDR3: TGCAGTGCCTCCGGGGGAGGTGAAGCTTTCTTT.

The V call is TRBV18, the J call TRBJ1-2; possibly TRBD1 for D (5 bases). Trimming took 2 bases from V and 5 from J, leaving 12 bases between them. CDR1 is KGHSH and CDR2 is LQKENI in the germline V gene. This CDR3 has 14 amino acids. CDR3 in DNA: TGTGCCAGCTCACCAAGTTCAGGGAAATATGGCTACACCTTC. Protein product: CASSPSSGKYGYTF.

This chain links TRBV30 with TRBJ2-5; unclear D gene. Germline CDR1 is GTSNPN and CDR2 is SVGIG (reference sequence). There are 13 residues in the CDR3. V lost 0 bases to trimming and J lost 0 bases, with 5 bases between them. CDR3 in amino acids: CAWSVSYQETQYF. CDR3 coding DNA: TGTGCCTGGAGTGTGAGTTACCAAGAGACCCAGTACTTC.

The chain combines TRBV18 with TRBJ2-5, with 12 bases matching TRBD2. Germline-derived CDR1 and CDR2 are KGHSH and LQKENI. The CDR3 is made up of 20 amino acids. Trimming at V came to 0 bases and at J to 5 bases, leaving 16 bases not matched to a gene. The DNA for the CDR3 is TGTGCCAGCTCACCACCCGTCGAGATTGGTCTAGCGGGGGGGTGGGAGACCCAGTACTTC. Protein product: CASSPPVEIGLAGGWETQYF. Looking up the rest from reference TRBV18 and TRBJ2-5 gives the full variable domain: NAGVMQNPRHLVRRRGQEARLRCSPMKGHSHVYWYRQLPEEGLKFMVYLQKENIIDESGMPKERFSAEFPKEGPSILRIQQVVRGDSAAYFCASSPPVEIGLAGGWETQYFGPGTRLLVL.

This chain links TRBV19 with TRBJ2-2; D possibly corresponds to TRBD2 (5 bases). The germline V gene encodes CDR1 LNHDA and CDR2 SQIVND (reference sequence). Trimming left V 3 bases short and J 8 bases short, with 10 bases between. This CDR3 is built from 13 residues. CDR3 DNA sequence: TGTGCCAGTAGTATTCGGGGTCCAGGGGAGCTGTTTTTT. This sequence encodes CASSIRGPGELFF.

The V and J genes are TRBV6-4 and TRBJ1-5; 9 bases are shared with TRBD1. From germline, CDR1 is MRHNA and CDR2 SNTAGT. Germline trimming cut 6 bases from V and 3 bases from J; bases unmatched to any gene: 15. The CDR3 extends over 18 amino acids. The DNA for the CDR3 is TGTGCCAGCAGACCCGGCGTTGAGGGACAGGGTTTCAATCAGCCCCAGCATTTT. Protein: CASRPGVEGQGFNQPQHF.

V usage is TRBV11-2 and J usage is TRBJ2-3, with 10 positions matching TRBD1. This CDR3 spans 15 amino acids. Germline V gene data show CDR1 as SGHAT and CDR2 as FQNNGV. The V segment lost 3 bases and the J segment 4 bases; nucleotides outside the gene matches: 4. The DNA of the CDR3 is TGTGCCAGCAGCTTTGACAGGGGGCGGGCAGATACGCAGTATTTT. As protein: CASSFDRGRADTQYF.

This chain links TRBV5-1 with TRBJ1-6; 9 bases fit TRBD1. There are 14 residues in the CDR3. The ends lost 0 bases at V and 10 bases at J; junction bases unmatched: 2. Per germline, CDR1 SGHRS and CDR2 YFSETQ. This CDR3 reads CASSLVDRGSPLHF. DNA of the CDR3: TGCGCCAGCAGCTTGGTGGACAGGGGATCACCCCTCCACTTT.

The rearrangement joins TRBV2 to TRBJ1-1; D uncertain. CDR1 is SNHLY, CDR2 FYNNEI, per germline. There are 13 residues in the CDR3. The V and J ends lost 4 bases and 1 base respectively, with 7 bases between them. This CDR3 reads CASSGPGNTEAFF. CDR3 coding DNA: TGTGCCAGCAGTGGTCCGGGGAACACTGAAGCTTTCTTT.

The V gene is TRBV6-5, the J gene TRBJ2-4, with 8 bases identical to TRBD1. This CDR3 spans 15 amino acids. V shed 0 bases and J 7 bases; nucleotides not matched to a gene: 5. Germline values: CDR1 MNHEY, CDR2 SVGAGI. In DNA, the CDR3 is TGTGCCAGCAGTTACTCGAGTAACAGGGGGAACATTCAGTACTTC. Residues: CASSYSSNRGNIQYF.

The chain is built from TRBV6-2 or TRBV6-3 and TRBJ2-6, with D hard to call. Germline CDR1 and CDR2: MNHEY and SVGEGT. CDR3 length equals 17 residues. Trimming cost V 0 bases and J 0 bases, with 9 bases left between them. In nucleotides, the CDR3 is TGTGCCAGCAGTTACTCACCAGGAAGCTCTGGGGCCAACGTCCTGACTTTC. It yields the protein CASSYSPGSSGANVLTF.